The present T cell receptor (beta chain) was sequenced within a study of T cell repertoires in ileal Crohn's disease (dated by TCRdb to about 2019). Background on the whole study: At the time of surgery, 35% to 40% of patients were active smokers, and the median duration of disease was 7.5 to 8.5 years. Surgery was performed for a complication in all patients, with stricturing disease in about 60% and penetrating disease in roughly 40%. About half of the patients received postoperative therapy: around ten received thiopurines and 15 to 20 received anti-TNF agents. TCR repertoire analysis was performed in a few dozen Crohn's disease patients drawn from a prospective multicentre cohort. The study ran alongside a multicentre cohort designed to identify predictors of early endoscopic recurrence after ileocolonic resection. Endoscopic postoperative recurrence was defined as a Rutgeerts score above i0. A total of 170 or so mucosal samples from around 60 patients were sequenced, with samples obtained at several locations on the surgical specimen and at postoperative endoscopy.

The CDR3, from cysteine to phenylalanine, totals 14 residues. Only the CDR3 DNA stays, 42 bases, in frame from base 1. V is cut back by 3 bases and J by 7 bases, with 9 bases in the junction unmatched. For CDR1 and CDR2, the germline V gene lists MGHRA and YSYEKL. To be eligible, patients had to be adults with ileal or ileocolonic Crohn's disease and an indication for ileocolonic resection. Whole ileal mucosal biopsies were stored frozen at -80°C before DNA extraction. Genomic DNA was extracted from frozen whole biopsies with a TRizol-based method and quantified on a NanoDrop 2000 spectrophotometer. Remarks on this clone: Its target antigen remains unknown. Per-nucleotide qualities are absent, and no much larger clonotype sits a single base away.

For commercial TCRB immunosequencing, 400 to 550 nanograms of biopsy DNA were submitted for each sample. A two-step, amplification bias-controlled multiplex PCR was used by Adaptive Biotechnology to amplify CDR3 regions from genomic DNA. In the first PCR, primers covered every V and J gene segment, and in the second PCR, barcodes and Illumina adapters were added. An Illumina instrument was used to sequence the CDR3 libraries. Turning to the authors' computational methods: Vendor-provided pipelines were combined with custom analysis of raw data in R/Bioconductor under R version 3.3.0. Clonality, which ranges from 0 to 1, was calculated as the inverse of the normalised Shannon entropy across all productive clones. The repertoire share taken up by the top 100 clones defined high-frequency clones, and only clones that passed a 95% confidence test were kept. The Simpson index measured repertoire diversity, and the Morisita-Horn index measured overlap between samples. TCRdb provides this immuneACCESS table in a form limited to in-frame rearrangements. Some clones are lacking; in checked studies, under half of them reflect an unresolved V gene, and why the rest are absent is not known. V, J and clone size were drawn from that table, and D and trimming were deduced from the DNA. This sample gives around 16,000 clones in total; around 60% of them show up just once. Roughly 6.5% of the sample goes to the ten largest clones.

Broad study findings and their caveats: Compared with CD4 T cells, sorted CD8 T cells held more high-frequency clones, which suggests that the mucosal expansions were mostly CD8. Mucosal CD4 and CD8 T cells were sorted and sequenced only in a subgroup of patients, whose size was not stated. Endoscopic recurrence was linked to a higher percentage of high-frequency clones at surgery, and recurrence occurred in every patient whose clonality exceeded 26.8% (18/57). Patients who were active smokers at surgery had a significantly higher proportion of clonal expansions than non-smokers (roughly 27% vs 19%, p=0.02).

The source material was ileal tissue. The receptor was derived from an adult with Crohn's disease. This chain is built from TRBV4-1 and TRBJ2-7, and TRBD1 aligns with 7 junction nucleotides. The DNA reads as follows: TGCGCCAGCAGCCAGACGGACAGGTCTGGGGAGCAGTACTTC. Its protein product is CASSQTDRSGEQYF.